This T cell receptor beta chain stems from a study of T cell responses to AZD1222 COVID-19 vaccine. Notes on the study in general: AZD1222 recipients seropositive at baseline numbered only six or seven.

A note on this clone: Its specificity is not known.

The CDR3 is 14 amino acids. Per the germline V gene, CDR1 is LGHNT and CDR2 is FRNRAP. The ends were cut back, 6 bases at V and 3 bases at J, with 15 bases in the middle. Produced via immunoSEQ multiplex PCR; TCRdb's table is partial and in-frame only. The sample records about 160,000 clones, 91% being singletons. The chain joins TRBV12-5 to TRBJ2-7; D is ambiguous. The origin of this receptor is an adult in good health. The input for sequencing was peripheral blood, taken on day 0 of AZD1222 vaccination. In DNA form, the CDR3 reads TGTGCTAGTGGCCCCGACAAGGGTTACTACGAGCAGTACTTC. Amino acid sequence: CASGPDKGYYEQYF. The variable domain in full, completed from reference TRBV12-5 and TRBJ2-7, reads DARVTQTPRHKVTEMGQEVTMRCQPILGHNTVFWYRQTMMQGLELLAYFRNRAPLDDSGMPKDRFSAEMPDATLATLKIQPSEPRDSAVYFCASGPDKGYYEQYFGPGTRLTVT.